These 24 T cell receptor beta chains originate from one sample sequenced in a study of blood T cell repertoires in COVID-19. Generated by immunoSEQ multiplex PCR, the TCRdb table keeps only in-frame clones and is missing some. Of more than 250,000 clones in the sample, approximately 90% are singletons; the top ten hold roughly 10%. The specimen was PBMCs or T cells enriched from blood (not recorded which). These receptors came from a woman younger than 30 who had recovered from COVID-19.

The chain recombines TRBV4-1 with TRBJ1-4; TRBD1 agrees at 9 bases. V lost 4 bases and J lost 0; bases outside the gene matches: 12. This CDR3 spans 19 amino acids. Germline V gene sequence: CDR1 MGHRA, CDR2 YSYEKL. CDR3 loop: CASSPFPGQGTTTNEKLFF. The CDR3 DNA is TGCGCCAGCAGCCCCTTTCCGGGACAGGGTACAACAACTAATGAAAAACTGTTTTTT.

The chain recombines TRBV18 with TRBJ1-3, with D possibly being TRBD1 (6 bases). CDR1 and CDR2 from the germline V gene are KGHSH and LQKENI. V was shortened by 6 bases and J by 3 bases, with 15 bases between the two germline ends. This CDR3 has 15 amino acids. For the CDR3, the DNA is TGTGCCAGCTCGCCGCGCGGCAGGGGTGGAAACACCATATATTTT. It specifies CASSPRGRGGNTIYF. The whole variable domain, filled in from reference TRBV18 and TRBJ1-3, reads NAGVMQNPRHLVRRRGQEARLRCSPMKGHSHVYWYRQLPEEGLKFMVYLQKENIIDESGMPKERFSAEFPKEGPSILRIQQVVRGDSAAYFCASSPRGRGGNTIYFGEGSWLTVV.

This sequence joins TRBV5-6 and TRBJ2-2; tentative D call: TRBD1 (6 bases). Between the trimmed V and J ends, which lost 4 bases and 2 bases, there was a span of 9 bases. Germline CDR1 reads SGHDT; CDR2 reads YYEEEE. The CDR3 runs to 14 residues. In DNA form, the CDR3 reads TGTGCCAGCAGCCCGGGACAAAACACCGGGGAGCTGTTTTTT. Its protein product is CASSPGQNTGELFF.

The J gene is TRBJ1-1, the V gene TRBV7-9; D not certain. This CDR3 comprises 15 residues. Germline CDR1 is SEHNR and CDR2 is FQNEAQ (reference sequence). Trimming left V 3 bases short and J 4 bases short, with 15 bases between. The CDR3 region has the DNA TGTGCCAGCAGCTTGGGCTACACCCATGGCACTGAAGCTTTCTTT. Translating gives CASSLGYTHGTEAFF.

The rearrangement joins TRBV28 to TRBJ2-3, with D unresolved. V shed 3 bases and J shed 6 bases, with 16 bases lying between them. This CDR3 contains 15 residues. CDR1 and CDR2 from the germline V gene are MDHEN and SYDVKM. CDR3 sequence reads: CASSLLGPSTDTQYF. Here the CDR3 DNA reads TGTGCCAGCAGTTTGTTGGGCCCCTCTACCGATACGCAGTATTTT.

The chain uses TRBV9 and TRBJ2-5; 9 bases match TRBD1. This CDR3 spans 16 amino acids. With V trimmed by 0 bases and J by 0 bases, 3 bases remained unmatched. Germline V gene sequence: CDR1 SGDLS, CDR2 YYNGEE. The CDR3, as DNA: TGTGCCAGCAGCGTAGCCGGACAGGGGTACCAAGAGACCCAGTACTTC. As protein: CASSVAGQGYQETQYF.

This chain uses TRBV18 with TRBJ1-1, with 8 nucleotides matching TRBD1. Germline V gives CDR1 KGHSH, CDR2 LQKENI. V trimming: 3 bases; J trimming: 4 bases; junction bases outside the gene matches: 1. This CDR3 contains 13 residues. The CDR3 protein is CASSPDRVTEAFF. CDR3 sequence (DNA): TGTGCCAGCTCACCGGACAGGGTCACTGAAGCTTTCTTT.

This clone was detected only a few times. The V gene is TRBV7-3, the J gene TRBJ1-1; D unresolved. The CDR3 covers 11 residues. Trimming removed 6 bases from V and 5 bases from J, with 7 bases in between. Germline values: CDR1 SGHTA, CDR2 FQGTGA. CDR3 nucleotides: TGTGCCAGCAGAACGGGGACTGAAGCTTTCTTT. Amino acid sequence: CASRTGTEAFF.

The chain joins TRBV9 to TRBJ1-3; D is possibly TRBD1 (6 bases). The V gene lost 0 bases and the J gene lost 4 bases, with 11 bases spanning the gap. The CDR3 runs 15 residues. In germline, CDR1 is SGDLS, CDR2 YYNGEE. CDR3 nucleotide sequence: TGTGCCAGCAGCGTAGAGGGGGAAGGAGGAAACACCATATATTTT. Translating it yields CASSVEGEGGNTIYF.

A few counts support this clone. This chain joins TRBV12-3 or TRBV12-4 and TRBJ1-1; D not certain. Trimming stripped 3 bases from V and 6 bases from J, with 11 bases between. CDR3 size: 13 residues. For the CDR3, the DNA is TGTGCCAGCAGTTTTGGGCCAGTCCCTGAAGCTTTCTTT. This encodes CASSFGPVPEAFF.

This rearrangement joins TRBV13 to TRBJ2-3, with 16 bases lining up with TRBD2. The V and J ends lost 7 bases and 2 bases, in that order; junction bases with no gene match: 9. CDR1 is PRHDT, CDR2 FYEKMQ, per germline (reference sequence). The CDR3 runs 18 residues. CDR3 residues: CASNSGTSGGADTDTQYF. The DNA of the CDR3 is TGTGCCAGCAACTCCGGGACTAGCGGGGGGGCGGACACAGATACGCAGTATTTT.

This clone was recorded at least ten times. The chain carries TRBV12-3 or TRBV12-4 and TRBJ1-2; D is unresolved. The ends were cut back, 5 bases at V and 5 bases at J, with 12 bases in the middle. This CDR3 region has 13 residues. As DNA, the CDR3 is TGTGCCAGCAGTCCCTCTACGACTTATGGCTACACCTTC. Translation gives CASSPSTTYGYTF.

This clone was counted once. This chain uses TRBV5-1 with TRBJ1-6, with D tentatively TRBD1 (5 bases). CDR1 SGHRS and CDR2 YFSETQ come from the germline V gene. The CDR3 has 17 amino acids. Trimming took off 0 bases at V and 9 bases at J, with 19 bases between the two ends. The DNA of the CDR3 is TGCGCCAGCAGCTTGGAGGTCAGGGACTCTATGGGTTCACCCCTCCACTTT. It specifies CASSLEVRDSMGSPLHF.

The CDR3 DNA is TGTGCCAGTCATGACAGAGTCAATCAGCCCCAGCATTTT. The encoded protein is CASHDRVNQPQHF. The genes are TRBV28 and TRBJ1-5, with a possible D match to TRBD1 (5 bases). Germline V gene lookup returns CDR1 MDHEN and CDR2 SYDVKM. V was cut by 9 bases and J by 3 bases, with 12 bases left in between. The CDR3 is 13 amino acids.

The CDR3 DNA is TGTGCCAGCAGCCCAAGAACTGTTGAGGCCCAGTACTTC. It translates to CASSPRTVEAQYF. The rearrangement links TRBV7-8 to TRBJ2-5; D ambiguous. The CDR3 sequence is 13 residues long. Deletions cut 5 bases from V and 9 bases from J, with 16 bases between. Germline CDR1 is SGHVS and CDR2 is FQNEAQ.

The V call is TRBV14, the J call TRBJ1-6; a possible D gene is TRBD1 (5 bases). Germline CDR1 SGHDN, CDR2 FVKESK. Trimming removed 4 bases at V and 16 bases at J, with 11 bases between. The CDR3 extends over 11 amino acids. The CDR3 loop reads CASSLQGPLHF. For the CDR3, the DNA is TGTGCCAGCAGCCTCCAGGGCCCTCTCCACTTT.

CDR3 bases: TGTGCCTGGGAACAGGGGGGAGAAAAACTGTTTTTT. This translates into CAWEQGGEKLFF. The V and J genes are TRBV30 and TRBJ1-4; 8 bases are shared with TRBD1. V shed 5 bases and J 8 bases; nucleotides not matched to a gene: 4. The CDR3 loop spans 12 amino acids. Per the germline V gene, CDR1 is GTSNPN and CDR2 is SVGIG (reference sequence).

The rearrangement links TRBV14 to TRBJ1-1; 10 nucleotides match TRBD1. Germline CDR1 and CDR2: SGHDN and FVKESK. The CDR3 is 16 residues long. The V and J ends lost 3 bases and 5 bases, in that order; junction bases with no gene match: 9. This chain's CDR3 is CASSQMGQGKGTEAFF. DNA for the CDR3: TGTGCCAGCAGCCAGATGGGACAGGGGAAAGGGACTGAAGCTTTCTTT.

This clone is a singleton in its sample. The CDR3 DNA reads TGCGCCAGCAGCTGGGGGCCCAACGGACAGGGGTTGGTCGCTGGCTACACCTTC. Translating it yields CASSWGPNGQGLVAGYTF. The J gene is TRBJ1-2, the V gene TRBV5-1; the match to TRBD1 covers 9 bases. Germline V gene lookup returns CDR1 SGHRS and CDR2 YFSETQ. J gave up 7 bases and V 3 bases, and 19 bases lay outside the gene matches. There are 18 residues in the CDR3.

The chain couples TRBV27 to TRBJ1-2; D ambiguous. The V end was cut by 3 bases, the J end by 4 bases, with 9 bases between. The CDR3 totals 13 residues. Germline CDR1 reads MNHEY; CDR2 reads SMNVEV (reference sequence). Written as DNA, the CDR3 is TGTGCCAGCAGTTTGGAAGGGAGCTATGGCTACACCTTC. As protein: CASSLEGSYGYTF.

This rearrangement joins TRBV5-1 to TRBJ2-7; the match to TRBD1 covers 7 bases. Germline values: CDR1 SGHRS, CDR2 YFSETQ. J was trimmed by 4 bases and V by 3 bases; bases with no gene match: 4. The CDR3 runs 13 residues. DNA for the CDR3: TGCGCCAGCAGCTGGGACAGCGGTTACGAGCAGTACTTC. It translates to CASSWDSGYEQYF. The full variable domain, in which reference TRBV5-1 and TRBJ2-7 provide the parts outside the CDR3, is KAGVTQTPRYLIKTRGQQVTLSCSPISGHRSVSWYQQTPGQGLQFLFEYFSETQRNKGNFPGRFSGRQFSNSRSEMNVSTLELGDSALYLCASSWDSGYEQYFGPGTRLTVT.

The chain is built from TRBV28 and TRBJ1-2; 7 bases map to TRBD1. Germline CDR1 and CDR2: MDHEN and SYDVKM. V gave up 4 bases and J gave up 6 bases; unmatched junction bases: 8. This CDR3 is 14 amino acids long. The CDR3 coding sequence is TGTGCCAGCAGTTATTTGGACAGGACGGATGGCTACACCTTC. Protein product: CASSYLDRTDGYTF.

The rearrangement joins TRBV14 to TRBJ1-2; possible D gene TRBD1, 6 bases. Germline loops: CDR1 SGHDN, CDR2 FVKESK. The CDR3 extends over 15 amino acids. The V gene lost 0 bases and the J gene lost 5 bases, with 13 bases spanning the gap. The CDR3 sequence: CASSQDLTGTYGYTF. The CDR3 DNA sequence: TGTGCCAGCAGCCAAGATCTCACAGGGACGTATGGCTACACCTTC.

The chain joins TRBV6-5 to TRBJ2-7; 8 bases are shared with TRBD2. V lost 0 bases and J lost 2; bases outside the gene matches: 6. Germline V gives CDR1 MNHEY, CDR2 SVGAGI. The CDR3 has 16 amino acids. For the CDR3, the DNA is TGTGCCAGCAGTTACTCAGGGAGCGGGAGACCCTACGAGCAGTACTTC. Its translation: CASSYSGSGRPYEQYF.